This passage covers 27 T cell receptor beta chains from one sample sequenced in a study of beta chain features in type 1 diabetes. The antigens of these receptors remain unknown. Regarding the study as a whole: Significant though moderate, a shortening of TCRB CDR3s appeared in all four CD4+ subsets of Type 1 diabetes patients.

All of the isolated RNA was reverse transcribed, so expressed TCRB transcripts were sequenced. The method was immunoSEQ multiplex PCR; TCRdb's version includes in-frame clones alone and lacks a portion of them. Here the sample spans about 390,000 clones, around 9.6% being singletons. Sequencing was carried out using central memory CD4+ T cells from blood. The receptors originated from a man aged 30 to 39 with type 1 diabetes.

J is TRBJ2-1 and V is TRBV7-9; TRBD2 agrees at 13 bases. V was pared by 10 bases and J by 6 bases, with 12 bases of the junction left unmatched. The germline gives CDR1 SEHNR, CDR2 FQNEAQ (reference sequence). This CDR3 has 16 residues. The CDR3 protein is CATTSGRGSVGNEQFF. The CDR3 DNA follows: TGTGCCACAACTAGCGGGAGGGGATCAGTGGGCAATGAGCAGTTCTTC.

This clone was observed a few times. The V call is TRBV29-1, the J call TRBJ1-2; D uncertain. Trimming took 7 bases from V and 2 from J, leaving 14 bases between them. The germline V gene has CDR1 SQVTM and CDR2 ANQGSEA. The CDR3 consists of 13 residues. CDR3 loop: CSDAPGTNYGYTF. The CDR3 DNA reads TGCAGCGACGCCCCGGGAACAAACTATGGCTACACCTTC.

This clone was seen a handful of times. This chain uses TRBV11-1 with TRBJ2-1; no firm D call. The CDR3 is 14 amino acids. Germline V gene data show CDR1 as SGHAT and CDR2 as FQDESV (reference sequence). Trimming left V 4 bases short and J 6 bases short, with 13 bases between. The CDR3 loop reads CASSSWRVLNEQFF. CDR3 nucleotide sequence: TGTGCCAGCAGCTCCTGGCGAGTGCTCAATGAGCAGTTCTTC.

This clone was seen at least ten times. The rearrangement uses TRBV19 and TRBJ2-1; 12 nucleotides align to TRBD2. This CDR3 is built from 15 residues. The trim removed 5 bases at V and 7 bases at J, leaving 6 bases unmatched. Per the germline V gene, CDR1 is LNHDA and CDR2 is SQIVND (reference sequence). The CDR3 nucleotides are TGTGCCAGTAGTCCGTCGACTAGCGGGAGAAATGAGCAGTTCTTC. The encoded protein is CASSPSTSGRNEQFF.

The chain recombines TRBV2 with TRBJ1-5; perhaps TRBD1 as D (5 bases). Germline V CDR1 and CDR2: SNHLY, FYNNEI. The CDR3 sequence is 15 residues long. Trimming took off 2 bases at V and 0 bases at J, with 8 bases between the two ends. In DNA, the CDR3 is TGTGCCAGCAGTGAACAGGGCGGTAGCAATCAGCCCCAGCATTTT. Encoded protein: CASSEQGGSNQPQHF.

The table lists this clone with many counts. The CDR3 reads CASSLEQGGSGTHNEQFF. The CDR3 nucleotides read TGTGCCAGCAGCTTAGAACAGGGTGGTAGCGGGACCCACAATGAGCAGTTCTTC. The chain employs TRBV11-2 and TRBJ2-1; 8 bases fit TRBD2. J lost 5 bases, V lost 0 bases, and 12 bases had no gene match. This CDR3 region has 18 residues. Germline assignment: CDR1 SGHAT and CDR2 FQNNGV.

This clone was found many times. The chain joins TRBV6-6 to TRBJ2-5; D is ambiguous. CDR1 and CDR2 from the germline V gene are MNHNY and SVGAGI (reference sequence). The CDR3 is made up of 11 amino acids. V lost 9 bases, J lost 1 base, and 6 bases lay in between. The CDR3 spells CASKTQETQYF. DNA of the CDR3: TGTGCCAGTAAGACCCAAGAGACCCAGTACTTC.

This chain joins TRBV11-2 and TRBJ2-3; D is ambiguous. CDR3 length: 14 residues. Germline loops: CDR1 SGHAT, CDR2 FQNNGV. The ends were cut back, 5 bases at V and 0 bases at J, with 9 bases in the middle. CDR3 coding DNA: TGTGCCAGCAGCCCCGACGGTAGCACAGATACGCAGTATTTT. Translating it yields CASSPDGSTDTQYF.

This clone was counted between two and nine times. The rearrangement joins TRBV11-2 to TRBJ1-2; D may be TRBD1 (6 bases). CDR1 is SGHAT and CDR2 is FQNNGV in the germline V gene. The CDR3 extends over 17 amino acids. Trimming stripped 5 bases from V and 2 bases from J, with 21 bases between. This CDR3 reads CASSQPSWGAVNYGYTF. CDR3 nucleotide sequence: TGTGCCAGCAGCCAACCTTCGTGGGGGGCTGTGAACTATGGCTACACCTTC. Supplemented by reference TRBV11-2 and TRBJ1-2, the full variable domain reads EAGVAQSPRYKIIEKRQSVAFWCNPISGHATLYWYQQILGQGPKLLIQFQNNGVVDDSQLPKDRFSAERLKGVDSTLKIQPAKLEDSAVYLCASSQPSWGAVNYGYTFGSGTRLTVV.

This clone was detected many times. The chain employs TRBV27 and TRBJ2-3; 8 bases agree with TRBD2. Per the germline V gene, CDR1 is MNHEY and CDR2 is SMNVEV (reference sequence). V dropped 6 bases and J dropped 4; count of bases not matched to a gene: 3. The CDR3 has 13 amino acids. Here the CDR3 DNA reads TGTGCCAGCAGCGGGAGGGCCGCAGATACGCAGTATTTT. Translation: CASSGRAADTQYF.

In its sample, this clone was seen many times. The chain has TRBV7-9 and TRBJ1-3; D is unresolved. The CDR3 runs to 15 residues. The germline V and J ends were trimmed by 5 bases and 0 bases, with 11 bases remaining between them. CDR1 and CDR2 (germline): SEHNR, FQNEAQ (reference sequence). CDR3 sequence reads: CASSTQSGSGNTIYF. CDR3 DNA: TGTGCCAGCAGCACCCAGTCCGGCTCTGGAAACACCATATATTTT. Full variable domain (missing parts from reference TRBV7-9 and TRBJ1-3): DTGVSQNPRHKITKRGQNVTFRCDPISEHNRLYWYRQTLGQGPEFLTYFQNEAQLEKSRLLSDRFSAERPKGSFSTLEIQRTEQGDSAMYLCASSTQSGSGNTIYFGEGSWLTVV.

This clone has just a few counts. The chain combines TRBV7-9 with TRBJ2-7, with 10 bases that match TRBD1. The CDR3 runs 18 residues. The V and J ends lost 3 bases and 0 bases, in that order; junction bases with no gene match: 11. From germline, CDR1 is SEHNR and CDR2 FQNEAQ (reference sequence). The CDR3 DNA reads as TGTGCCAGCAGCTTTGGGGACAGGGGTCTACTGAGCTCCTACGAGCAGTACTTC. Encoded protein: CASSFGDRGLLSSYEQYF.

This clone has a handful of counts. The CDR3 region has the DNA TGTGCCAGCAGCCTACGGCGGACCAGCAATGAAAAACTGTTTTTT. It translates to CASSLRRTSNEKLFF. The V call is TRBV6-5, the J call TRBJ1-4; D unresolved. CDR1 and CDR2 from the germline V gene are MNHEY and SVGAGI. This CDR3 is 15 amino acids long. V was pared by 6 bases and J by 5 bases, with 16 bases between.

This chain links TRBV5-4 with TRBJ2-7, with a possible D match to TRBD1 (7 bases). V dropped 7 bases and J dropped 3 bases, with 14 bases sitting between them. CDR1 SGHNT and CDR2 YYREEE come from the germline V gene (reference sequence). This CDR3 is 13 amino acids long. The CDR3 DNA reads as TGTGCCAGCCGCGGGACAGCATTCTACGAGCAGTACTTC. This sequence encodes CASRGTAFYEQYF.

Concerning this clone itself: Given a much more abundant clone one base away, this may be a read error. The chain uses TRBV11-2 and TRBJ1-1; 10 positions agree with TRBD1. CDR1 is SGHAT, CDR2 FQNNGV, per germline. The V segment lost 4 bases and the J segment 5 bases; nucleotides outside the gene matches: 1. CDR3 length: 13 residues. The CDR3 loop reads CASSWTGGTEAFF. In nucleotides, the CDR3 is TGTGCCAGCAGCTGGACAGGGGGAACTGAAGCTTTCTTT.

This chain joins TRBV6-5 and TRBJ1-4; D unclear. Germline V gene lookup returns CDR1 MNHEY and CDR2 SVGAGI. This CDR3 is 14 amino acids long. Trimming left V 5 bases short and J 8 bases short, with 15 bases between. The chain's CDR3 is CASSPPAAYEKLFF. The CDR3 bases are TGTGCCAGCAGTCCTCCGGCGGCTTACGAAAAACTGTTTTTT.

This chain uses TRBV6-6 with TRBJ2-5, with D unresolved. Germline V CDR1 and CDR2: MNHNY, SVGAGI (reference sequence). The CDR3 has 12 amino acids. The V and J ends lost 2 bases and 3 bases respectively, with 4 bases between them. The CDR3 loop reads CASSYGEETQYF. In DNA, the CDR3 is TGTGCCAGCAGTTACGGGGAAGAGACCCAGTACTTC.

This clone was observed many times. This sequence joins TRBV5-1 and TRBJ1-2, with D perhaps matching TRBD1 (5 bases). CDR3 length: 14 amino acids. V was shortened by 0 bases and J by 8 bases, with 14 bases between the two germline ends. The germline V gene encodes CDR1 SGHRS and CDR2 YFSETQ. CDR3 loop: CASSLVPGGVGYTF. The CDR3 coding sequence is TGCGCCAGCAGCTTGGTGCCTGGGGGAGTCGGCTACACCTTC.

This chain links TRBV5-8 with TRBJ2-5, with 13 bases aligning to TRBD2. Per the germline V gene, CDR1 is SGHTS and CDR2 is YDEGEE. V dropped 0 bases and J dropped 3; count of bases not matched to a gene: 5. The CDR3 runs 17 residues. The CDR3 is CASSLGGGLAGEETQYF. The DNA of the CDR3 is TGTGCCAGCAGCTTGGGAGGCGGACTAGCGGGGGAAGAGACCCAGTACTTC.

This clone was seen a few times. The rearrangement links TRBV29-1 to TRBJ2-5; 9 nucleotides agree with TRBD1. The closer fit of TRBJ2-7 to the DNA end suggests the J call may be wrong. CDR3 length: 13 residues. CDR1 and CDR2 from the germline V gene are SQVTM and ANQGSEA. The CDR3 loop reads CSAVDRGGYEQYF. The CDR3 DNA reads as TGCAGCGCCGTCGACAGGGGGGGGTACGAGCAGTACTTC.

This clone came up many times. This chain links TRBV5-4 with TRBJ2-1; maybe TRBD2 (6 bases). Trimming took 5 bases from V and 4 from J, leaving 19 bases between them. CDR1 is SGHNT and CDR2 is YYREEE in the germline V gene (reference sequence). The CDR3 extends over 16 amino acids. The CDR3 DNA reads TGTGCCAGCAGTTCCTCAAGGGAGGTGAGGTACAATGAGCAGTTCTTC. This codes for CASSSSREVRYNEQFF.

The rearrangement links TRBV9 to TRBJ2-5, with a tentative D call TRBD1 (6 bases). The germline gives CDR1 SGDLS, CDR2 YYNGEE. Trimming removed 3 bases at V and 5 bases at J, with 11 bases between. This CDR3 is 13 amino acids long. DNA of the CDR3: TGTGCCAGCAGCGGCGTTGACAGGGAGACCCAGTACTTC. Translating gives CASSGVDRETQYF.

This clone was seen only a few times. The chain employs TRBV11-2 and TRBJ1-4; D is possibly TRBD1 (5 bases). Germline V CDR1 and CDR2: SGHAT, FQNNGV. The V gene lost 0 bases and the J gene lost 10 bases, with 12 bases spanning the gap. This CDR3 is built from 14 residues. The DNA of the CDR3 is TGTGCCAGCAGCTTAGAGTACACTAGGGGAAAACTGTTTTTT. Amino acids: CASSLEYTRGKLFF.

This clone has just a few counts. This chain joins TRBV29-1 and TRBJ2-2; 8 nucleotides line up with TRBD2. V lost 6 bases to trimming and J lost 6 bases; unmatched junction nucleotides: 9. Per germline, CDR1 SQVTM and CDR2 ANQGSEA. The CDR3 length is 14 residues. The CDR3 here is CSVKTSVLSGELFF. The CDR3 coding sequence is TGCAGCGTCAAGACTAGCGTTTTGTCCGGGGAGCTGTTTTTT.

V usage is TRBV5-4 and J usage is TRBJ2-5, with a weak D call TRBD1 (6 bases). The CDR3 consists of 14 residues. CDR1 is SGHNT, CDR2 YYREEE, per germline (reference sequence). Deletions cut 4 bases from V and 1 base from J, with 11 bases between. The CDR3 loop reads CASSTGQTQETQYF. The CDR3 DNA reads as TGTGCCAGCAGCACCGGACAGACCCAAGAGACCCAGTACTTC.

This clone was detected a few times. This rearrangement joins TRBV5-5 to TRBJ2-1; tentative D call: TRBD2 (6 bases). Trimming removed 0 bases from V and 7 bases from J, with 11 bases in between. The CDR3 is 14 amino acids. In germline, CDR1 is SGHKS, CDR2 YYEKEE (reference sequence). CDR3 coding DNA: TGTGCCAGCAGCTTGGAGTCAGGGAGGAATGAGCAGTTCTTC. Its translation is CASSLESGRNEQFF.

This clone occurred a few times. V gene TRBV20-1 combines with J gene TRBJ1-1; maybe TRBD1 (6 bases). V gave up 2 bases and J gave up 10 bases, with 11 bases separating them. The CDR3 is made up of 11 amino acids. Germline CDR1 is DFQATT and CDR2 is SNEGSKA (reference sequence). CDR3 amino acids: CSARTNRVAFF. The CDR3 coding sequence is TGCAGTGCTAGAACAAACAGGGTAGCTTTCTTT.